A single sample gave rise to the 7 T cell receptor beta chains below, sequenced in a study of glioma-infiltrating T cells after dendritic cell vaccination. TCRdb's table, derived via immunoSEQ multiplex PCR, lists solely in-frame clones and lacks some. Of fewer than 110,000 clones in the sample, roughly 79% were seen once. Sequencing was performed on blood, taken before dendritic cell vaccination. The receptors stem from a human donor with glioblastoma.

V usage is TRBV6-4 and J usage is TRBJ2-1; 9 nucleotides match TRBD1. Germline CDR1 is MRHNA and CDR2 is SNTAGT. Unmatched junction bases numbered 6, after V lost 2 bases and J lost 4 bases. The CDR3 contains 16 residues. In nucleotides, the CDR3 is TGTGCCAGCAGTGACGCCCGGGACAGGGAATACAATGAGCAGTTCTTC. Protein sequence: CASSDARDREYNEQFF.

CDR3 nucleotide sequence: TGTGCCAGCAGTGAAGGTACTCAGGACACCATATATTTT. Its protein is CASSEGTQDTIYF. The rearrangement links TRBV6-1 to TRBJ1-3; D unresolved. CDR3 length: 13 amino acids. Looked up from germline, CDR1 is MNHNS and CDR2 is SASEGT. Trimming removed 1 base from V and 8 bases from J, with 9 bases in between.

This clone was detected a few times. The rearrangement joins TRBV7-9 to TRBJ1-1; D ambiguous. This CDR3 contains 13 residues. Germline CDR1 and CDR2: SEHNR and FQNEAQ (reference sequence). Trimming shortened V by 1 base and J by 11 bases, and 14 bases separated the two germline ends. CDR3 sequence: CASSLDLGESAFF. CDR3 nucleotide sequence: TGTGCCAGCAGCTTAGATCTGGGAGAGAGTGCTTTCTTT.

CDR3 sequence: CASSISTSGSEQYF. CDR3 nucleotides: TGTGCCAGCAGTATCTCGACTAGCGGTTCCGAGCAGTACTTC. The V call is TRBV2, the J call TRBJ2-7; TRBD2 matches 9 bases. The CDR3 contains 14 residues. The germline gives CDR1 SNHLY, CDR2 FYNNEI. V shed 5 bases and J 6 bases; nucleotides not matched to a gene: 8.

The genes are TRBV5-1 and TRBJ1-6, with D unresolved. Germline V CDR1 and CDR2: SGHRS, YFSETQ. The CDR3 is 15 residues long. The V and J ends lost 2 bases and 9 bases respectively, with 15 bases between them. The CDR3 DNA reads TGCGCCAGCAGCTTCGATGGAGTATCGGGTTCACCCCTCCACTTT. Residues: CASSFDGVSGSPLHF.

This chain connects TRBV7-9 to TRBJ1-2; D is ambiguous. Germline CDR1 reads SEHNR; CDR2 reads FQNEAQ (reference sequence). This CDR3 contains 14 residues. Trimming shortened V by 5 bases and J by 6 bases, and 16 bases separated the two germline ends. CDR3 loop: CASSETRITNGYTF. The CDR3 nucleotides read TGTGCCAGCAGCGAGACGAGAATTACTAATGGCTACACCTTC.

The chain recombines TRBV19 with TRBJ1-4, with 8 bases that match TRBD1. Germline lookup yields CDR1 LNHDA and CDR2 SQIVND (reference sequence). This CDR3 contains 15 residues. After removal of 4 bases from V and 0 bases from J, the junction contained 1 base not matched to a gene. The CDR3 sequence is CASSRQGTTNEKLFF. CDR3 coding DNA: TGTGCCAGTAGTAGACAGGGGACAACTAATGAAAAACTGTTTTTT.